This is a list of T cell receptor beta chains from one sample in a study of shared clonotypes between healthy human individuals. Method: immunoSEQ multiplex PCR; TCRdb's copy keeps in-frame clones and lacks some. This table holds some 2.3 million clones, 85% to 95% found once. The sample consisted of naive CD4+ T cells from PBMCs. These TCRs come from a man aged 18 to 30 in good health. Some clones in this sample may be carry-over from other donors' samples. The CDR3 runs from the conserved cysteine through the conserved F or W. The order of the fields is V gene, D gene, clone size, J gene, CDR3 DNA, CDR3 protein. The D gene is left open where the match is weak. Clone sizes are given selectively: once, few, many, or a class where the clone is expanded.

v_call: TRBV28; d_call: TRBD2; clone_size: NA; j_call: TRBJ2-5; cdr3_nt: TGTGCCAGCAGTCCCGGGGGGATACGGGAGACCCAGTACTTC; cdr3_aa: CASSPGGIRETQYF
v_call: TRBV7-8; d_call: NA; clone_size: NA; j_call: TRBJ1-5; cdr3_nt: TGTGCCAGCAGCCAAGGGGCAGGAGGTGGGCCCCAGCATTTT; cdr3_aa: CASSQGAGGGPQHF
v_call: TRBV5-1; d_call: TRBD1; clone_size: NA; j_call: TRBJ2-1; cdr3_nt: TGCGCCAGCAGCTTGACCGGGACAGGGGTTGACAATGAGCAGTTCTTC; cdr3_aa: CASSLTGTGVDNEQFF
v_call: TRBV15; d_call: NA; clone_size: NA; j_call: TRBJ2-2; cdr3_nt: TGTGCCACCGACGAGTCAGGGGAGCTGTTTTTT; cdr3_aa: CATDESGELFF
v_call: TRBV5-8; d_call: NA; clone_size: NA; j_call: TRBJ2-7; cdr3_nt: TGTGCCAGCAGCCCAGGGACCGCTCGGGAGCAGTACTTC; cdr3_aa: CASSPGTAREQYF
v_call: TRBV5-4; d_call: TRBD2; clone_size: NA; j_call: TRBJ2-7; cdr3_nt: TGTGCCAGCAGCTCCCGACTAGCGGGAGGGCCGGAGGAGCAGTACTTC; cdr3_aa: CASSSRLAGGPEEQYF
v_call: TRBV29-1; d_call: NA; clone_size: NA; j_call: TRBJ2-7; cdr3_nt: TGCAGCGTTGAGTTGGTGGCACCGTACGAGCAGTACTTC; cdr3_aa: CSVELVAPYEQYF
v_call: TRBV18; d_call: TRBD2; clone_size: NA; j_call: TRBJ2-7; cdr3_nt: TGTGCCAGCTCACGGACTAGCGGGACCGACGAGCAGTACTTC; cdr3_aa: CASSRTSGTDEQYF
v_call: TRBV14; d_call: NA; clone_size: NA; j_call: TRBJ2-3; cdr3_nt: TGTGCCAGCAGCCATGGTGGAAATACGCAGTATTTT; cdr3_aa: CASSHGGNTQYF
v_call: TRBV29-1; d_call: TRBD1; clone_size: NA; j_call: TRBJ2-5; cdr3_nt: TGCAGCGTTGTCAGGACAGGGACCTCGGAGACCCAGTACTTC; cdr3_aa: CSVVRTGTSETQYF
v_call: TRBV18; d_call: NA; clone_size: NA; j_call: TRBJ1-2; cdr3_nt: TGTGCCAGCTCACCACACCGGGACGCCGGCTACACCTTC; cdr3_aa: CASSPHRDAGYTF
v_call: TRBV7-6; d_call: NA; clone_size: NA; j_call: TRBJ2-7; cdr3_nt: TGTGCCAGCAGCCCCTCGACGGCGGGGCCTAGGGAGCAGTACTTC; cdr3_aa: CASSPSTAGPREQYF
v_call: TRBV6-5; d_call: TRBD2; clone_size: NA; j_call: TRBJ2-7; cdr3_nt: TGTGCCAGCAGTTTACTAGCGGGAGCCCCACCGGGGGAGCAGTACTTC; cdr3_aa: CASSLLAGAPPGEQYF
v_call: TRBV7-8; d_call: NA; clone_size: NA; j_call: TRBJ1-5; cdr3_nt: TGTGCCAGCAGCCTGGTGGGTGGGGGTCAGCCCCAGCATTTT; cdr3_aa: CASSLVGGGQPQHF
v_call: TRBV30; d_call: NA; clone_size: NA; j_call: TRBJ1-5; cdr3_nt: TGTGCCTGGAGTGTTCCTGGGGGAGCCCAGCATTTT; cdr3_aa: CAWSVPGGAQHF
v_call: TRBV6-6; d_call: TRBD2; clone_size: once; j_call: TRBJ2-7; cdr3_nt: TGTGCCAGCCGACTAGCGGGAGAGGGATTATACGAGCAGTACTTC; cdr3_aa: CASRLAGEGLYEQYF
v_call: TRBV29-1; d_call: TRBD1; clone_size: few; j_call: TRBJ1-1; cdr3_nt: TGCAGCGTGTCGACAGGGCGGAACACTGAAGCTTTCTTT; cdr3_aa: CSVSTGRNTEAFF
v_call: TRBV5-4; d_call: NA; clone_size: once; j_call: TRBJ2-3; cdr3_nt: TGTGCCAGCAGCCCCTCCGACTTACGAAACACAGATACGCAGTATTTT; cdr3_aa: CASSPSDLRNTDTQYF
v_call: TRBV4-1; d_call: NA; clone_size: NA; j_call: TRBJ1-1; cdr3_nt: TGCGCCAGCAGTGGGACCCGGGGTATCACTGAAGCTTTCTTT; cdr3_aa: CASSGTRGITEAFF
v_call: TRBV28; d_call: TRBD1; clone_size: NA; j_call: TRBJ2-7; cdr3_nt: TGTGCCAGCAGTTCGAACGGACAGGGGACCTACTACGAGCAGTACTTC; cdr3_aa: CASSSNGQGTYYEQYF